The present entry profiles one T cell receptor (beta chain) with its context. Antigen unknown. This record belongs to a study of T cell responses to AZD1222 COVID-19 vaccine. Profiled with immunoSEQ multiplex PCR; TCRdb holds only in-frame clones, not every one. The table records 150,000 or so clones, over 80% of them present only once. Whole-study findings and limits: It should be noted that donors were predominantly white British and more often female, and clonal diversity was possibly underestimated. Seropositive at baseline were only five or six AZD1222 recipients.

The starting material was peripheral blood, obtained 28 days after the second AZD1222 dose. The clonotype originates from an adult who received the AZD1222 COVID-19 vaccine.

The CDR3 is CASSALGTESSYNSPLHF. The DNA of the CDR3 is TGTGCCAGCAGCGCCCTCGGGACAGAGAGCTCCTATAATTCACCCCTCCACTTT. The chain has TRBV9 and TRBJ1-6; 7 nucleotides align to TRBD1. After removal of 3 bases from V and 0 bases from J, the junction contained 9 bases not matched to a gene. The CDR3 has 18 amino acids. Germline CDR1 and CDR2: SGDLS and YYNGEE.